This T cell receptor (beta chain) is from a study of T cells in localized non-small cell lung cancer. Broader study findings: A higher density of T cells in blood coincided with extended overall survival. Sequencing, confined to only one tumor region, leaves heterogeneity possible.

The method was immunoSEQ multiplex PCR; TCRdb's version includes in-frame clones alone and lacks a portion of them. Among roughly 50,000 clones listed, approximately 90% were seen once. About this clone: What it recognizes is unknown.

Trimming shortened V by 3 bases and J by 9 bases, and 15 bases separated the two germline ends. Germline values: CDR1 SGDLS, CDR2 YYNGEE. The CDR3 consists of 13 residues. The chain joins TRBV9 to TRBJ2-5; D is unclear. Sample: peripheral blood, taken before any cancer treatment. The receptor was derived from a man aged 40-75 years with stage I lung adenocarcinoma. CDR3 amino acids: CASSDNGRRPQYF. The CDR3 coding sequence is TGTGCCAGCAGCGATAATGGACGCCGGCCCCAGTACTTC.